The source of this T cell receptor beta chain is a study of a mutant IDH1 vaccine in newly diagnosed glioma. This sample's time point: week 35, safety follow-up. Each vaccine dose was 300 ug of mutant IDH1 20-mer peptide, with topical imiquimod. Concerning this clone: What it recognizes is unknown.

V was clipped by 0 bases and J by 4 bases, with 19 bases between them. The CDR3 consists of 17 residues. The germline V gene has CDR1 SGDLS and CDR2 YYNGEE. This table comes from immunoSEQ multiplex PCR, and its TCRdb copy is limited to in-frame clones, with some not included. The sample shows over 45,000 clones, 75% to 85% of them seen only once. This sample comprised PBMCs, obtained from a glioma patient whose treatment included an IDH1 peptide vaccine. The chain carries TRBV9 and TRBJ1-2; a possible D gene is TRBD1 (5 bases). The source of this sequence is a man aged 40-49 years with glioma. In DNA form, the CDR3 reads TGTGCCAGCAGCGTAGCTGGAGACCGGGCGAGGGGCTATGGCTACACCTTC. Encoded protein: CASSVAGDRARGYGYTF.